This T cell receptor beta chain came from a study of blood T cell repertoires in COVID-19. Participant age was roughly 18 to 90 years, and participants resided in roughly 24 US areas. A few counts support this clone. CDR3 length: 15 residues. Trimming stripped 1 base from V and 13 bases from J, with 17 bases between. Germline V lookup: CDR1 SNHLY, CDR2 FYNNEI. Per the original data handling: Counts of nucleated cells, estimated from reference gene primer amplification, were obtained. Generated by immunoSEQ multiplex PCR, the TCRdb table keeps only in-frame clones and is missing some. V, J and clone size are those of that table, while D and trimming were read from the DNA. The sample comprises fewer than 200,000 clones, about 86% of which are singletons, and 3.5% to 4% rests with the top ten.

This sequence was found in a woman between 45 and 65 years old in a cohort exposed to, infected with or recovered from COVID-19 (not recorded which). Sequenced material: PBMCs or T cells enriched from blood (not recorded which). The genes are TRBV2 and TRBJ1-6; D is possibly TRBD1 (6 bases). The CDR3 nucleotides are TGTGCCAGCAGTGAAGAGGCAGGGGTCCTGAAGCCCCTCCACTTT. Protein product: CASSEEAGVLKPLHF.